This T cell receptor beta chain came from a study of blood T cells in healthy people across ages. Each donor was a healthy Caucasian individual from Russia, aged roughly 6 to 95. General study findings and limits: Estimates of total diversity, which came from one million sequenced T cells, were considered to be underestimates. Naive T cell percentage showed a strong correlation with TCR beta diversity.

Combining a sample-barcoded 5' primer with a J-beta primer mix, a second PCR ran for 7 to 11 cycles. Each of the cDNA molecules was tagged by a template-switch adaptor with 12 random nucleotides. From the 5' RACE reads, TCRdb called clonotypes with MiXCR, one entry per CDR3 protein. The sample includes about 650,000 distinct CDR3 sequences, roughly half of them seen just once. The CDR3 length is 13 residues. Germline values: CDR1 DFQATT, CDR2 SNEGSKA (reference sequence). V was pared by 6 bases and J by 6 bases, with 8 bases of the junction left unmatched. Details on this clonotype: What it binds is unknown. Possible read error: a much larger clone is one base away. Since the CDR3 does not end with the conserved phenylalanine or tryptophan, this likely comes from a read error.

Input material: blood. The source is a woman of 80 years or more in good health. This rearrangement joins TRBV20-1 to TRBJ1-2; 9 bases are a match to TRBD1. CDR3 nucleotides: TGCAGTGCGCCCGGGACAGGGATCAATGGCTACACCATC. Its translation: CSAPGTGINGYTI.